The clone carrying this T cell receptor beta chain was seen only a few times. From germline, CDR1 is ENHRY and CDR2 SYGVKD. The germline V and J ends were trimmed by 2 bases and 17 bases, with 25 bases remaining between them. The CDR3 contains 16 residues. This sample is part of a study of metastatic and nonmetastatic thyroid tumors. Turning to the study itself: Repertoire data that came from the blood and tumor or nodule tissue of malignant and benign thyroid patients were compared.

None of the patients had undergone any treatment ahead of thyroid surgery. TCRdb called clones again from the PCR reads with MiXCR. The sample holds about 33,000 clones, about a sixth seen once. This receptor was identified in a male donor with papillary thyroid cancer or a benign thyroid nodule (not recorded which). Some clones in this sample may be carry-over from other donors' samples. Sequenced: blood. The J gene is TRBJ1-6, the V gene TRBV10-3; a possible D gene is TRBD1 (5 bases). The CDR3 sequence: CAISERGSLSNSPIHF. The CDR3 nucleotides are TGTGCCATCAGTGAGCGGGGCTCTTTGTCTAATTCACCAATCCACTTT.